The entry that follows covers one T cell receptor (beta chain) sequence. Its antigen is undetermined. The data are from a study of T-cell memory formation after mild COVID-19. Whole-study context: Largely donor-specific TCR clusters were found.

The CDR3 contains 13 residues. Trimming left V 7 bases short and J 0 bases short, with 12 bases between. CDR1 SQVTM and CDR2 ANQGSEA come from the germline V gene. Study conclusions and caveats: Whereas later expanders leaned CD4+, clones contracting day 15 to 85 showed a balanced CD4/CD8 makeup. The main location of contracting CD4+ clones was CM and EM, and that of contracting CD8+ clones was EMRA.

5'RACE primed from the constant segment yielded TCR alpha and TCR beta cDNA libraries bearing sample barcodes and UMIs. TCRdb independently ran MiXCR on the 5' RACE reads; one entry per CDR3 protein. The table records about 130,000 distinct CDR3 sequences, roughly 6% of them present only once. The gene calls are TRBV29-1 and TRBJ1-1; D is unresolved. The sample taken for sequencing was PBMCs or a T cell subset sorted from them (not recorded which). This clonotype was sampled from an adult woman who had mild COVID-19 (a few samples of this study predate the infection). Cell type and time point are not known. The CDR3 bases are TGCAGCGCTGACCTCGAAATGAACACTGAAGCTTTCTTT. Its protein is CSADLEMNTEAFF.